These 4 T cell receptor beta chains originate from one sample sequenced in a study of cytomegalovirus exposure and HLA in healthy donors. The primer mix had 60 Vbeta and 13 Jbeta primers. TCRdb's copy holds only in-frame clones and misses some; the assay was immunoSEQ multiplex PCR. Of about 120,000 clones listed, around 60% were seen once; the top ten hold over 8.5%. The specimen was PBMCs. The receptors originated from a woman between 40 and 50 years old in good health and CMV-seropositive.

This clone was recorded a few times. V and J are TRBV9 and TRBJ1-1; a weak D match, TRBD1 (6 bases). The CDR3 extends over 15 amino acids. V was cut by 2 bases and J by 0 bases, with 11 bases left in between. Germline CDR1 is SGDLS and CDR2 is YYNGEE. In DNA, the CDR3 is TGTGCCAGCAGCGTCTACAGGGAAATGAACACTGAAGCTTTCTTT. This sequence encodes CASSVYREMNTEAFF. Complete variable domain (other parts from reference TRBV9 and TRBJ1-1): DSGVTQTPKHLITATGQRVTLRCSPRSGDLSVYWYQQSLDQGLQFLIQYYNGEERAKGNILERFSAQQFPDLHSELNLSSLELGDSALYFCASSVYREMNTEAFFGQGTRLTVV.

This clone was observed a handful of times. V gene TRBV27 combines with J gene TRBJ2-7, with 16 bases aligning to TRBD2. The germline gives CDR1 MNHEY, CDR2 SMNVEV (reference sequence). The CDR3 loop spans 18 amino acids. Trimming removed 3 bases from V and 2 bases from J; junction bases left unmatched: 7. CDR3 DNA: TGTGCCAGCAGTTTTTTGTTGGGGACTAGCGGGAGGGCCTACGAGCAGTACTTC. This gives the protein CASSFLLGTSGRAYEQYF.

There are a few counts of this clone. This chain joins TRBV29-1 and TRBJ2-3; 8 bases agree with TRBD1. There are 13 residues in the CDR3. Germline trimming cut 7 bases from V and 4 bases from J; bases unmatched to any gene: 7. The germline V gene has CDR1 SQVTM and CDR2 ANQGSEA. CDR3 sequence reads: CSGQGRGADTQYF. CDR3 bases: TGCAGCGGACAGGGGCGAGGGGCAGATACGCAGTATTTT.

This chain links TRBV10-3 with TRBJ1-1; TRBD1 matches 7 bases. Germline-derived CDR1 and CDR2 are ENHRY and SYGVKD. The CDR3 is 17 residues long. V lost 4 bases to trimming and J lost 0 bases; unmatched junction nucleotides: 11. The CDR3: CAISGADRPSMNTEAFF. CDR3 nucleotides: TGTGCCATCAGTGGAGCGGACAGGCCGAGTATGAACACTGAAGCTTTCTTT.